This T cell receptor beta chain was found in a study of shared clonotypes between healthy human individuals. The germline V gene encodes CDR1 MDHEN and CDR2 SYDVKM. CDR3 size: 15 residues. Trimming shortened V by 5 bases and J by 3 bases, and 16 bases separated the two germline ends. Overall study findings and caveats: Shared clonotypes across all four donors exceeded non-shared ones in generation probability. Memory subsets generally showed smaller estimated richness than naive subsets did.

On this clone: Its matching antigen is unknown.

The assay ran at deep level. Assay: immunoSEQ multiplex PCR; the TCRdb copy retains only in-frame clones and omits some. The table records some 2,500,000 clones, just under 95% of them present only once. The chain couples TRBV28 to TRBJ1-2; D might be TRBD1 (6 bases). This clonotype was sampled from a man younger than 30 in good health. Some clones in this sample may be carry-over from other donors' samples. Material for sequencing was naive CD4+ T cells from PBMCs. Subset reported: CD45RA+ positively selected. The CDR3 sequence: CASSRTYRAHYGYTF. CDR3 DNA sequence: TGTGCCAGCAGTCGAACTTACAGGGCCCACTATGGCTACACCTTC.